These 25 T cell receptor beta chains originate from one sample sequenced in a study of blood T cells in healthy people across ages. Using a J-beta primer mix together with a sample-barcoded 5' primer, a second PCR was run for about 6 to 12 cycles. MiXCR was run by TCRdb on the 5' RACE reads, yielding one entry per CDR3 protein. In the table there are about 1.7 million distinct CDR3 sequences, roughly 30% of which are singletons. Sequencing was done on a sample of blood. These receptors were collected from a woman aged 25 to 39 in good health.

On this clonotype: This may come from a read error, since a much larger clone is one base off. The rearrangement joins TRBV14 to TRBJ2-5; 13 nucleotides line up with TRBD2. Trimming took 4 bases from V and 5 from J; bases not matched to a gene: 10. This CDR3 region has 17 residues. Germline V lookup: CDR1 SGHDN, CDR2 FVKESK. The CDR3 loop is CASSLPRTSGGGETQYF. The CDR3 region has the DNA TGTGCCAGCAGCCTACCACGGACTAGCGGGGGAGGGGAGACCCAGTACTTC.

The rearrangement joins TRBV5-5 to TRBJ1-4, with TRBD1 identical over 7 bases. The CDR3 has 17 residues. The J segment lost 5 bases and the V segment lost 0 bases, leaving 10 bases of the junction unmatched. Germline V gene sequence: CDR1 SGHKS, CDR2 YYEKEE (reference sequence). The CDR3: CASSLGRGQARNEKLFF. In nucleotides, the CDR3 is TGTGCCAGCAGCTTGGGGCGAGGACAGGCCCGAAATGAAAAACTGTTTTTT.

CDR3 in amino acids: CASSPMGASSYEQYF. The CDR3 DNA reads TGTGCCAGCAGCCCCATGGGGGCGAGCTCCTACGAGCAGTACTTC. The chain links TRBV7-2 to TRBJ2-7; weak D call: TRBD1 (6 bases). The V end was cut by 5 bases, the J end by 0 bases, with 14 bases between. Per germline, CDR1 SGHTA and CDR2 FQGNSA. This CDR3 has 15 amino acids.

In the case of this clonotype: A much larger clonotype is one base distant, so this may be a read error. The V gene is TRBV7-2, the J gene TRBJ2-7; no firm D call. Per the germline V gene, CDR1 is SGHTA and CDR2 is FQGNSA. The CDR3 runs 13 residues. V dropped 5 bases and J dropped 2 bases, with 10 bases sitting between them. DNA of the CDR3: TGTGCCAGCAGCCCTGTCACCACCTACGAGCAGTACTTC. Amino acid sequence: CASSPVTTYEQYF.

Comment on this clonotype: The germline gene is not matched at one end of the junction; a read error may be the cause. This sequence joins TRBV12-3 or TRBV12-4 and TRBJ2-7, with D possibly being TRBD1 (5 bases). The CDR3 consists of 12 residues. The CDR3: CASSLGQKEPYF. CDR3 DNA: TGTGCCAGCAGTTTAGGACAGAAAGAGCCGTACTTC.

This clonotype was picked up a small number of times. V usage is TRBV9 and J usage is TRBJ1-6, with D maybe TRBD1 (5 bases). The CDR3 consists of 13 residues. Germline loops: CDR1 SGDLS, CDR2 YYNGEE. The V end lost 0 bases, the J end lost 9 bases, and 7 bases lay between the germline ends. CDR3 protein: CASSVVGGSPLHF. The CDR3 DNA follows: TGTGCCAGCAGCGTAGTGGGGGGTTCACCCCTCCACTTT.

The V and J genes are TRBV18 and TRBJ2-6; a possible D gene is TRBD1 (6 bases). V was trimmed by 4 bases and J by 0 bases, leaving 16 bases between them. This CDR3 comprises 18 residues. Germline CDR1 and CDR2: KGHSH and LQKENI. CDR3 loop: CASSLDTTGLSGANVLTF. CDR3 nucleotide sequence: TGTGCCAGCTCACTAGATACGACAGGTCTCTCTGGGGCCAACGTCCTGACTTTC.

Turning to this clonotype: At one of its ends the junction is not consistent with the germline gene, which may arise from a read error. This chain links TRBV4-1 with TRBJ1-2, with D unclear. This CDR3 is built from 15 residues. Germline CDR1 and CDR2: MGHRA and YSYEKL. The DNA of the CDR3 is TGCGCCAGCAGCCAAGATCGAGAGGCTAATTATGGCTACACCTTC. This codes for CASSQDREANYGYTF.

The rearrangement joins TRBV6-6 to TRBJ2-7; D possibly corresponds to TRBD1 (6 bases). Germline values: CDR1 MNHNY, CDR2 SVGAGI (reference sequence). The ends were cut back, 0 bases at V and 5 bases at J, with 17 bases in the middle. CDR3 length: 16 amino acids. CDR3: CASSYSAPDSNDEQYF. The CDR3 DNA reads TGTGCCAGCAGTTACTCTGCCCCGGACAGCAACGACGAGCAGTACTTC.

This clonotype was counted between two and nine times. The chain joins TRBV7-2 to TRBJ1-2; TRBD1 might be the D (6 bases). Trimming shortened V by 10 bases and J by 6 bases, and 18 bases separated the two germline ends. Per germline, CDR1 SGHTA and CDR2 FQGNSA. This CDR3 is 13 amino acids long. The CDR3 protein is CAILGGQNHGYTF. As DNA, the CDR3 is TGTGCCATCCTAGGGGGGCAGAACCATGGCTACACCTTC.

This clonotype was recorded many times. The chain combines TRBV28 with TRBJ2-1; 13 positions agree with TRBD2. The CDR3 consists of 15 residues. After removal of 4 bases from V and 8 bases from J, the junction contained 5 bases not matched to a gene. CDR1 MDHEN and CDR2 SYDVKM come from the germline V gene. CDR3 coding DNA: TGTGCCAGCAGTTCTGGACTAGCGGGGGACTATGAGCAGTTCTTC. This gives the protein CASSSGLAGDYEQFF.

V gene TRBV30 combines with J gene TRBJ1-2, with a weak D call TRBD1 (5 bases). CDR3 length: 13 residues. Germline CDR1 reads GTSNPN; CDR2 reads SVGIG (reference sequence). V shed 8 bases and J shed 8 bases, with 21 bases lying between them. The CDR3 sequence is CARTPGPHRGYTF. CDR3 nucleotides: TGTGCCCGGACACCGGGACCTCACCGCGGCTACACCTTC.

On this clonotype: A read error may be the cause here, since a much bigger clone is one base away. Written as DNA, the CDR3 is TGTACCACCGGGGGTCGGGCGGCTTCTCGTGAGCAGTTCTTC. Protein: CTTGGRAASREQFF. The V call is TRBV24-1, the J call TRBJ2-1; D may be TRBD2 (6 bases). The CDR3 is 14 amino acids. Germline-derived CDR1 and CDR2 are KGHDR and SFDVKD.

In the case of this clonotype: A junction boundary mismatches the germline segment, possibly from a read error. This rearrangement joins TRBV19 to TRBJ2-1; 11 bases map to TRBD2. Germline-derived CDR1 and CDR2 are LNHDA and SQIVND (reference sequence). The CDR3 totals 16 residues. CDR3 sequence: CARSIYTSGGRNEQFF. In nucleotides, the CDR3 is TGTGCCAGGAGTATCTACACTAGCGGGGGCCGCAATGAGCAGTTCTTC.

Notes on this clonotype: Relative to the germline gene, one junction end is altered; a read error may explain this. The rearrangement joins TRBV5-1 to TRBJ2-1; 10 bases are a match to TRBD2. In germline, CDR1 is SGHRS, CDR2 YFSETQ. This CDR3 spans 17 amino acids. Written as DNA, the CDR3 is TGCGCCAGCGGCTTGCGGACTAGCGGAGCCTCCGGGAGTGAGCAGTTCTTC. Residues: CASGLRTSGASGSEQFF.

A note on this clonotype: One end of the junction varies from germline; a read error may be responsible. The CDR3 here is CDSSSSGDYGYTF. DNA for the CDR3: TGCGACAGCAGCTCCTCAGGGGACTATGGCTACACCTTC. V usage is TRBV5-1 and J usage is TRBJ1-2; possibly TRBD1 for D (6 bases). This CDR3 is built from 13 residues. Per germline, CDR1 SGHRS and CDR2 YFSETQ.

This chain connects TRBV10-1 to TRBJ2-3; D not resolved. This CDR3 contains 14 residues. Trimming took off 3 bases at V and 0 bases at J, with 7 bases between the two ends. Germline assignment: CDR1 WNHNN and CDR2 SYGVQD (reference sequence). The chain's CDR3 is CASSDSRSTDTQYF. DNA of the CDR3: TGCGCCAGCAGTGACTCGAGAAGCACAGATACGCAGTATTTT.

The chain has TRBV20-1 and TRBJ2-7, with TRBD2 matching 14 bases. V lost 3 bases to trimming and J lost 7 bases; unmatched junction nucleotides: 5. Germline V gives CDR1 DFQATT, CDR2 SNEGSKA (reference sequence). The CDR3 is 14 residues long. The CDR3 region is CSARTSGRVREQYF. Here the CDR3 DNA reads TGCAGTGCTAGGACTAGCGGGAGGGTCCGGGAGCAGTACTTC.

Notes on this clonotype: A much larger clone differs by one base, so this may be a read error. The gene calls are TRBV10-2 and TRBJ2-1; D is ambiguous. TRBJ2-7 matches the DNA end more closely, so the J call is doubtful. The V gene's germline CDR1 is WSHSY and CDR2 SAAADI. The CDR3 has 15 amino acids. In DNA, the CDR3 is TGCGCCAGCAGTGAGTATCTCCAAACCTACAATGAGCAGTACTTC. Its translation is CASSEYLQTYNEQYF.

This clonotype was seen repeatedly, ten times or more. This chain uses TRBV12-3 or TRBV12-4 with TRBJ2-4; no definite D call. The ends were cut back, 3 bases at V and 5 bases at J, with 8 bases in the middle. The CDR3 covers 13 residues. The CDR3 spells CASSFNTQNIQYF. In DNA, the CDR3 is TGTGCCAGCAGTTTCAATACTCAAAACATTCAGTACTTC.

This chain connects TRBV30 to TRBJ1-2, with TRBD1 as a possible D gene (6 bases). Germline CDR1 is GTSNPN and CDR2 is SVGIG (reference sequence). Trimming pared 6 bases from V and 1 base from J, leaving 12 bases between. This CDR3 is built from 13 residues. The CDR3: CACLLDSNYGYTF. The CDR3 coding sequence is TGTGCCTGTCTCTTGGACAGTAACTATGGCTACACCTTC.

The DNA for the CDR3 is TGTGCCAGCAGCGCGGGACTAGCGGGAGCCGGCTACGGCAGTCTCAGCTCCTACAATGAGCAGTTCTTC. The encoded protein is CASSAGLAGAGYGSLSSYNEQFF. This sequence joins TRBV11-2 and TRBJ2-1; 14 bases agree with TRBD2. The junction had 21 bases not matched to a gene; V was cut back by 5 bases and J by 0 bases. The germline CDR1 and CDR2 sequences are SGHAT and FQNNGV. The CDR3 is made up of 23 amino acids.

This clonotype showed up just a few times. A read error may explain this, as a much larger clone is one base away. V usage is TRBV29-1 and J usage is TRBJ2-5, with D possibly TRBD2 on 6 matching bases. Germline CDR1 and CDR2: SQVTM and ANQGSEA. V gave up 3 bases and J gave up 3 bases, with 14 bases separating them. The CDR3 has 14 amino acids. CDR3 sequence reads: CSVEGRESEETQYF. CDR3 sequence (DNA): TGCAGCGTTGAGGGACGGGAGAGCGAAGAGACCCAGTACTTC.

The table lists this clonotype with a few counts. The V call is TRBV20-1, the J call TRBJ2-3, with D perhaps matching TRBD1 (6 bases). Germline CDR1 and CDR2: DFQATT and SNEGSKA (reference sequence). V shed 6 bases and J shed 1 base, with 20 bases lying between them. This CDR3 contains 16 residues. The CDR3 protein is CSAQPTTRQGTDTQYF. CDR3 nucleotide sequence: TGCAGTGCGCAACCGACTACAAGACAGGGCACAGATACGCAGTATTTT.

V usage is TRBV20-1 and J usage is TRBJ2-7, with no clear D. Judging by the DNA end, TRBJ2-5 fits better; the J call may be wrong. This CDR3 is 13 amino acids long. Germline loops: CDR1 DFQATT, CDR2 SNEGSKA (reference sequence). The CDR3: CSARDGPPETQYF. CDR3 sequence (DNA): TGCAGTGCTAGAGATGGCCCCCCAGAGACCCAGTACTTC.